Below, 3 T cell receptor beta chains from the same sample are listed, as sequenced in a study of long-term antiretroviral therapy in people with HIV (dated by TCRdb to the early 2020s). The immunoSEQ hsTCRB v3.0 assay was used at survey level resolution for TRB variable region sequencing. As stored in TCRdb, this immuneACCESS dataset retains in-frame rearrangements with V and J assigned. A fraction of the clones does not appear; measured against another copy, unresolved V genes explain less than half of the discrepancy, and the remainder lacks a known reason. The sample table lists 25,000 to 35,000 clones, about 80% of them with a count of one. The ten largest clones capture 5.5% to 8% of the sample. The source was unsorted PBMCs, collected 0.3 years after starting antiretroviral therapy. These receptors all stem from a man in his forties with HIV.

The CDR3: CASSPRGEDYGYTF. The CDR3 nucleotides read TGTGCCAGCAGCCCTAGGGGGGAGGACTATGGCTACACCTTC. The chain is built from TRBV13 and TRBJ1-2; TRBD1 is a possible D gene (6 bases). The CDR3 extends over 14 amino acids. Germline CDR1 is PRHDT and CDR2 is FYEKMQ (reference sequence). The V and J ends lost 5 bases and 3 bases respectively, with 13 bases between them.

The rearrangement uses TRBV4-3 and TRBJ2-6, with no clear D. Germline assignment: CDR1 LGHNA and CDR2 YSLEER. V dropped 0 bases and J dropped 1 base, with 10 bases sitting between them. The CDR3 is 17 residues long. The CDR3 nucleotides read TGCGCCAGCAGCCAAGATCTCGCGAGGTCTGGGGCCAACGTCCTGACTTTC. It specifies CASSQDLARSGANVLTF.

The J gene is TRBJ1-1, the V gene TRBV30, with TRBD1 matching over 9 bases. V gave up 1 base and J gave up 6 bases; unmatched junction bases: 9. CDR1 GTSNPN and CDR2 SVGIG come from the germline V gene (reference sequence). This CDR3 contains 15 residues. As DNA, the CDR3 is TGTGCCTGGAGTGCCATAGACAGGGGGTCCTCTGAAGCTTTCTTT. It yields the protein CAWSAIDRGSSEAFF.